This T cell receptor beta chain comes out of a study of blood T cell repertoires in COVID-19. The germline CDR1 and CDR2 sequences are MNHEY and SMNVEV (reference sequence). V was trimmed by 3 bases and J by 4 bases, leaving 12 bases between them. The CDR3 consists of 14 residues. Produced via immunoSEQ multiplex PCR; TCRdb's table is partial and in-frame only. The sample includes over 350,000 clones, roughly 92% of them seen just once. Within the 2 weeks before study entry, each person in the exposed group met a COVID-19 case. Specimen: PBMCs or T cells enriched from blood (not recorded which). The TCR sequence derives from a woman aged 40 to 50 who had been exposed to COVID-19. V gene TRBV27 combines with J gene TRBJ1-2; tentative D call: TRBD1 (5 bases). Here the CDR3 DNA reads TGTGCCAGCAGTTTCCCTCCGGACACCTATGGCTACACCTTC. Translated, it gives CASSFPPDTYGYTF.